This passage covers 21 T cell receptor beta chains from one sample sequenced in a study of T-cell reconstitution after alpha-beta-depleted transplantation in children listed by TCRdb under 2016. Libraries were built with PCR. This sample was sequenced with an Illumina HiSeq 2500. To normalize quantification of the TCRbeta repertoire, the TCR libraries were built with molecular barcoding that relied on unique molecular identifiers. TCRdb cleaned the public reads at Q25 with fastp, built clones with MiXCR and kept in-frame beta chains. CDR3 protein sequences are deduplicated, and each keeps its most common genes and DNA. The sample table holds about 230,000 distinct CDR3 sequences, of which approximately 9.8% were seen once. The ten largest clones take up around 5.1% of the sample. Sequences were derived from PBMCs from the stem cell graft donor, sampled from the stem cell graft. All receptors derive from a human donor who donated a stem cell graft to a child with SCID.

The chain employs TRBV19 and TRBJ1-3; D unresolved. This CDR3 is built from 17 residues. Germline values: CDR1 LNHDA, CDR2 SQIVND (reference sequence). The V end was cut by 1 base, the J end by 0 bases, with 13 bases between. CDR3: CASSIALIRGSGNTIYF. As DNA, the CDR3 is TGTGCCAGTAGTATAGCCCTCATCCGAGGCTCTGGAAACACCATATATTTT.

Many counts were recorded for this clonotype. V is TRBV5-1 and J is TRBJ2-5; TRBD2 is a possible D gene (6 bases). Per germline, CDR1 SGHRS and CDR2 YFSETQ. This CDR3 is built from 13 residues. Trimming cost V 1 base and J 5 bases, with 9 bases left between them. Here the CDR3 DNA reads TGCGCCAGCAGCTTGACTAGCAGCGAGACCCAGTACTTC. Protein product: CASSLTSSETQYF.

In its sample, this clonotype was seen many times. This chain connects TRBV29-1 to TRBJ1-2; D is possibly TRBD1 (5 bases). This CDR3 has 14 residues. Trimming removed 0 bases from V and 6 bases from J, with 14 bases in between. Germline CDR1 SQVTM, CDR2 ANQGSEA. This chain's CDR3 is CSVEDGGRANGYTF. The CDR3 DNA reads as TGCAGCGTTGAAGATGGTGGCAGGGCGAATGGCTACACCTTC.

Ten or more counts support this clonotype. The chain has TRBV5-1 and TRBJ2-3; D is possibly TRBD2 (5 bases). The V gene's germline CDR1 is SGHRS and CDR2 YFSETQ. The CDR3 spans 14 residues. Trimming cost V 6 bases and J 0 bases, with 11 bases left between them. The CDR3 DNA sequence: TGCGCCAGCACCCCCGGGGTGAGCACAGATACGCAGTATTTT. It encodes CASTPGVSTDTQYF.

This clonotype was counted ten times or more. This sequence joins TRBV7-2 and TRBJ2-7, with 10 positions matching TRBD2. The germline CDR1 and CDR2 sequences are SGHTA and FQGNSA. Trimming took 0 bases from V and 3 from J; bases not matched to a gene: 2. The CDR3 loop spans 15 amino acids. CDR3 protein: CASSLATSGYYEQYF. The CDR3 coding sequence is TGTGCCAGCAGCTTAGCGACTAGCGGGTACTACGAGCAGTACTTC.

In its sample, this clonotype was seen many times. The chain recombines TRBV12-3 or TRBV12-4 with TRBJ1-1; TRBD1 agrees at 7 bases. The CDR3 is 14 amino acids. V lost 1 base to trimming and J lost 4 bases; unmatched junction nucleotides: 3. CDR3 bases: TGTGCCAGCAGTTTAGAGGGGGCTGGCACTGAAGCTTTCTTT. Protein sequence: CASSLEGAGTEAFF.

In this sample, this clonotype turned up many times. The V call is TRBV5-1, the J call TRBJ1-6; D ambiguous. Trimming took off 1 base at V and 8 bases at J, with 16 bases between the two ends. The CDR3 extends over 16 amino acids. Germline assignment: CDR1 SGHRS and CDR2 YFSETQ. CDR3 nucleotides: TGCGCCAGCAGCTTGAGGGTAGCCTCAGCCGATTCACCCCTCCACTTT. It is translated as CASSLRVASADSPLHF. The whole variable domain, remainder taken from reference TRBV5-1 and TRBJ1-6, is KAGVTQTPRYLIKTRGQQVTLSCSPISGHRSVSWYQQTPGQGLQFLFEYFSETQRNKGNFPGRFSGRQFSNSRSEMNVSTLELGDSALYLCASSLRVASADSPLHFGNGTRLTVT.

This clonotype was detected ten times or more. This chain uses TRBV7-2 with TRBJ1-1; D perhaps matches TRBD1 (5 bases). V was cut by 4 bases and J by 0 bases, with 12 bases left in between. This CDR3 contains 15 residues. Germline CDR1 is SGHTA and CDR2 is FQGNSA. CDR3 nucleotides: TGTGCCAGCAGCTCCGTGGGGGGTATGAACACTGAAGCTTTCTTT. It yields the protein CASSSVGGMNTEAFF.

This clonotype was counted a few times. The chain links TRBV6-5 to TRBJ2-7; 10 nucleotides line up with TRBD1. Germline V gives CDR1 MNHEY, CDR2 SVGAGI. The CDR3 is 15 residues long. V trimming: 6 bases; J trimming: 7 bases; junction bases outside the gene matches: 12. The CDR3 loop is CASSPSGTGDVEQYF. As DNA, the CDR3 is TGTGCCAGCAGCCCGTCCGGGACAGGGGATGTGGAGCAGTACTTC.

This clonotype was detected a few times. The chain recombines TRBV11-2 with TRBJ2-3; 8 bases are shared with TRBD2. This CDR3 is 18 amino acids long. CDR1 and CDR2 (germline): SGHAT, FQNNGV. Trimming cost V 7 bases and J 3 bases; bases outside gene matches: 18. CDR3 loop: CASTPTYGGAFGTDTQYF. The CDR3 nucleotides read TGTGCCAGCACCCCAACCTACGGGGGGGCCTTTGGGACAGATACGCAGTATTTT.

This clonotype was counted at least ten times. The genes are TRBV5-1 and TRBJ2-7; D possibly matches TRBD1 or TRBD2 (5 bases each). Germline loops: CDR1 SGHRS, CDR2 YFSETQ. The CDR3 totals 15 residues. Between the trimmed V and J ends, which lost 4 bases and 0 bases, there was a span of 14 bases. This chain's CDR3 is CASSTGTAFSYEQYF. The CDR3 DNA reads TGCGCCAGCAGCACCGGGACGGCATTCTCCTACGAGCAGTACTTC.

This clonotype was detected many times. This chain links TRBV7-3 with TRBJ1-1; no clear D. This CDR3 is built from 13 residues. Germline assignment: CDR1 SGHTA and CDR2 FQGTGA. V lost 1 base, J lost 3 bases, and 6 bases lay in between. CDR3 amino acids: CASSLKMDTEAFF. CDR3 in DNA: TGTGCCAGCAGCTTAAAGATGGACACTGAAGCTTTCTTT.

The table lists this clonotype with many counts. The gene calls are TRBV5-1 and TRBJ1-2; 7 bases line up with TRBD1. V lost 4 bases, J lost 4 bases, and 10 bases stayed unmatched. This CDR3 is 15 amino acids long. CDR1 is SGHRS, CDR2 YFSETQ, per germline. Here the CDR3 reads CASSLSTGNFYGYTF. The CDR3 DNA reads as TGCGCCAGCAGCCTATCGACAGGGAACTTCTATGGCTACACCTTC.

This clonotype was counted many times. The chain uses TRBV20-1 and TRBJ2-1; D ambiguous. The length of the CDR3 is 17 residues. Per the germline V gene, CDR1 is DFQATT and CDR2 is SNEGSKA (reference sequence). Trimming cost V 1 base and J 2 bases, with 18 bases left between them. The CDR3 coding sequence is TGCAGTGCTAGAGTCCCTGGTCTAAGGTCTCCCTACAATGAGCAGTTCTTC. It yields the protein CSARVPGLRSPYNEQFF.

The chain couples TRBV20-1 to TRBJ2-5; no clear D. Trimming took off 4 bases at V and 5 bases at J, with 11 bases between the two ends. Germline lookup yields CDR1 DFQATT and CDR2 SNEGSKA (reference sequence). The CDR3 covers 12 residues. The CDR3 sequence is CSAIGPGETQYF. DNA for the CDR3: TGCAGTGCTATAGGTCCTGGCGAGACCCAGTACTTC.

This clonotype was counted many times. The genes are TRBV6-1 and TRBJ2-3; TRBD1 might be the D (6 bases). CDR3 size: 17 residues. Germline CDR1 and CDR2: MNHNS and SASEGT. V lost 8 bases and J lost 1, with 22 bases in between. The CDR3 sequence: CASGSYREGVGTDTQYF. CDR3 DNA: TGTGCCAGCGGATCTTACAGGGAAGGGGTAGGCACAGATACGCAGTATTTT.

The sample holds many counts of this clonotype. The gene calls are TRBV5-1 and TRBJ1-6; D uncertain. CDR1 SGHRS and CDR2 YFSETQ come from the germline V gene. The CDR3 has 16 residues. V lost 3 bases to trimming and J lost 6 bases, with 16 bases between them. DNA of the CDR3: TGCGCCAGCAGCTCACCTGCGTCGGTTCCTAATTCACCCCTCCACTTT. Its protein is CASSSPASVPNSPLHF.

This chain links TRBV5-6 with TRBJ2-7; perhaps TRBD1 as D (6 bases). The V gene lost 5 bases and the J gene lost 6 bases, with 15 bases spanning the gap. Germline CDR1 reads SGHDT; CDR2 reads YYEEEE. The CDR3 length is 13 residues. The CDR3 loop is CASRPGQPCEQYF. In DNA, the CDR3 is TGTGCCAGCAGACCCGGACAGCCCTGCGAGCAGTACTTC.

This clonotype was seen a handful of times. The V call is TRBV20-1, the J call TRBJ1-5; D perhaps matches TRBD1 (6 bases). Between the trimmed V and J ends, which lost 0 bases and 4 bases, there was a span of 10 bases. This CDR3 is 14 amino acids long. Germline V gene data show CDR1 as DFQATT and CDR2 as SNEGSKA (reference sequence). In DNA form, the CDR3 reads TGCAGTGCTAGAGATCGAGGGGGTAATCAGCCCCAGCATTTT. Protein product: CSARDRGGNQPQHF.

The J gene is TRBJ2-1, the V gene TRBV7-1; 12 bases fit TRBD2. TRBV7-1 is an open reading frame, and its role is uncertain. The ends lost 3 bases at V and 0 bases at J; junction bases unmatched: 18. The CDR3 is 22 residues long. CDR3 in DNA: TGTGCCAGCAGCTCCAATAAAGGCGGGGAACTAGCGGGGGGAAGCTCCTACAATGAGCAGTTCTTC. Amino acids: CASSSNKGGELAGGSSYNEQFF.

This clonotype was seen ten or more times. The V and J genes are TRBV9 and TRBJ2-7, with 11 bases matching TRBD1. CDR1 and CDR2 (germline): SGDLS, YYNGEE. J was trimmed by 4 bases and V by 6 bases; bases with no gene match: 3. This CDR3 region has 13 residues. The CDR3 reads CASNRDRGYEQYF. CDR3 DNA sequence: TGTGCCAGCAACAGGGACAGGGGGTACGAGCAGTACTTC.